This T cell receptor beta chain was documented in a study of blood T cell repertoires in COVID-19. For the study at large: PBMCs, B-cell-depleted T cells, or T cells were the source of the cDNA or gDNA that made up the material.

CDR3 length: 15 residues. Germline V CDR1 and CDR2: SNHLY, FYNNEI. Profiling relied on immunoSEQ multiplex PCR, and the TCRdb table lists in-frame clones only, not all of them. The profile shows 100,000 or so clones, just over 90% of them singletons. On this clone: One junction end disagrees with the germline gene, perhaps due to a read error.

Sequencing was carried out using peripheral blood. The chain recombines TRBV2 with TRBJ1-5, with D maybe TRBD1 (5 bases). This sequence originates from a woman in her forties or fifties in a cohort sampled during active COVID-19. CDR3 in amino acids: CAGSGATGGNQPQHF. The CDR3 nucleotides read TGTGCCGGCAGTGGGGCCACCGGGGGCAATCAGCCCCAGCATTTT.